Below, 4 T cell receptor beta chains from the same sample are listed, as sequenced in a study of shared clonotypes between healthy human individuals. Method: immunoSEQ multiplex PCR; TCRdb's copy keeps in-frame clones and lacks some. Among about 1.1 million clones, roughly 74% were seen once, and the ten largest hold 0.5% to 0.6%. The sample was memory CD4+ T cells from PBMCs. Subset given: CD45RA-negative fraction. The receptors stem from a man between 18 and 35 years old in good health. Some clones in this sample may be carry-over from other donors' samples.

The table lists this clone with a count of one. In DNA form, the CDR3 reads TGTGCCAGCAGCATGCTCAAGAACACTGAAGCTTTCTTT. It codes for CASSMLKNTEAFF. The rearrangement links TRBV11-1 to TRBJ1-1; the D is unclear. V lost 5 bases, J lost 1 base, and 8 bases lay in between. The CDR3 covers 13 residues. From germline, CDR1 is SGHAT and CDR2 FQDESV (reference sequence).

This chain links TRBV2 with TRBJ2-1; D is unclear. The length of the CDR3 is 11 residues. CDR1 and CDR2 (germline): SNHLY, FYNNEI. Trimming pared 5 bases from V and 7 bases from J, leaving 6 bases between. CDR3 bases: TGTGCCAGCAGTCCCGTAAATGAGCAGTTCTTC. Protein product: CASSPVNEQFF.

The rearrangement uses TRBV28 and TRBJ1-4; tentative D call: TRBD1 (6 bases). V lost 4 bases and J lost 3, with 12 bases in between. The CDR3 loop spans 15 amino acids. Germline CDR1 reads MDHEN; CDR2 reads SYDVKM. DNA for the CDR3: TGTGCCAGCAGTTCTGCGGACAGAGCTAATGAAAAACTGTTTTTT. Its translation: CASSSADRANEKLFF.

The chain is built from TRBV28 and TRBJ1-2; D gene unclear. Germline values: CDR1 MDHEN, CDR2 SYDVKM. Trimming removed 2 bases at V and 4 bases at J, with 8 bases between. This CDR3 region has 13 residues. The CDR3 nucleotides are TGTGCCAGCAGTTTACTCGGCCGCTATGGCTACACCTTC. Protein: CASSLLGRYGYTF.